One sample yielded the 25 T cell receptor beta chains listed below, sequenced in a study of graft-versus-host responses after intestinal transplantation. Some clones are missing from TCRdb's copy, which holds only in-frame ones; the method was immunoSEQ multiplex PCR. Altogether 13,000 to 15,000 clones are present, under 70% being singletons, with the ten largest covering more than 7%. Graft-derived tissue was subjected to processing to liberate intraepithelial and lamina propria lymphocytes. The sequences come from ileum tissue, collected just under 700 days after intestinal transplantation. These receptors were collected from a human patient who received an intestinal transplant, so some T cells may come from the graft donor.

This chain connects TRBV6-4 to TRBJ2-1; TRBD2 is a possible D gene (6 bases). CDR3 size: 14 residues. CDR1 MRHNA and CDR2 SNTAGT come from the germline V gene. The V end lost 2 bases, the J end lost 7 bases, and 12 bases lay between the germline ends. The CDR3 bases are TGTGCCAGCAGTGACGGGCAGGAGGGAAATGAGCAGTTCTTC. Residues: CASSDGQEGNEQFF.

The chain joins TRBV11-2 to TRBJ1-4; a possible D gene is TRBD1 (6 bases). CDR3 size: 15 residues. Trimming left V 1 base short and J 4 bases short, with 10 bases between. CDR1 and CDR2 from the germline V gene are SGHAT and FQNNGV. CDR3 protein: CASSLGRGGNEKLFF. The CDR3 nucleotides read TGTGCCAGCAGCTTAGGCAGGGGCGGTAATGAAAAACTGTTTTTT.

The J gene is TRBJ2-7, the V gene TRBV5-1; weak D call: TRBD2 (5 bases). Germline loops: CDR1 SGHRS, CDR2 YFSETQ. Trimming pared 1 base from V and 5 bases from J, leaving 13 bases between. The CDR3 length is 14 residues. In DNA form, the CDR3 reads TGCGCCAGCAGCTTGCCGGGATCGGCGGACGAGCAGTACTTC. This translates into CASSLPGSADEQYF.

The chain joins TRBV18 to TRBJ2-7; 10 bases agree with TRBD1. V was clipped by 1 base and J by 4 bases; unmatched bases: 16. CDR1 is KGHSH and CDR2 is LQKENI in the germline V gene. CDR3 length equals 19 residues. The CDR3 coding sequence is TGTGCCAGCTCACCACGGGCCGCCGGGACAGGGGCCGGGAGGTACGAGCAGTACTTC. This encodes CASSPRAAGTGAGRYEQYF.

The chain has TRBV7-8 and TRBJ1-1; 10 bases line up with TRBD1. CDR3 length: 19 residues. CDR1 and CDR2 (germline): SGHVS, FQNEAQ. V shed 0 bases and J 3 bases; nucleotides not matched to a gene: 13. Written as DNA, the CDR3 is TGTGCCAGCAGCTTAGCGCTAACGACAGGGGGCGTTGGGTACACTGAAGCTTTCTTT. The encoded protein is CASSLALTTGGVGYTEAFF.

This clone has just a few counts. In DNA form, the CDR3 reads TGTGCCAGCAGCTTAGTTCTTTTAAGGGGTGCAACTAATGAAAAACTGTTTTTT. It encodes CASSLVLLRGATNEKLFF. The V and J genes are TRBV7-8 and TRBJ1-4, with D perhaps matching TRBD1 (5 bases). In germline, CDR1 is SGHVS, CDR2 FQNEAQ. Trimming took off 1 base at V and 0 bases at J, with 15 bases between the two ends. The CDR3 has 18 amino acids.

This rearrangement joins TRBV5-5 to TRBJ2-6, with D maybe TRBD1 (6 bases). CDR1 and CDR2 (germline): SGHKS, YYEKEE (reference sequence). V lost 6 bases to trimming and J lost 0 bases, with 16 bases between them. This CDR3 region has 17 residues. The CDR3 nucleotides are TGTGCCAGCAACGCCGGGACAACCCTCTCTGGGGCCAACGTCCTGACTTTC. Translated: CASNAGTTLSGANVLTF. The complete variable domain, with remaining parts taken from reference TRBV5-5 and TRBJ2-6, reads DAGVTQSPTHLIKTRGQQVTLRCSPISGHKSVSWYQQVLGQGPQFIFQYYEKEERGRGNFPDRFSARQFPNYSSELNVNALLLGDSALYLCASNAGTTLSGANVLTFGAGSRLTVL.

This clone appeared a few times. The chain employs TRBV11-2 and TRBJ2-7, with 9 positions matching TRBD2. CDR1 is SGHAT, CDR2 FQNNGV, per germline. The length of the CDR3 is 15 residues. Germline trimming cut 2 bases from V and 5 bases from J; bases unmatched to any gene: 7. For the CDR3, the DNA is TGTGCCAGCAGCTTAAAATCGACTAGCGGTCACGAGCAGTACTTC. Its protein product is CASSLKSTSGHEQYF.

The J gene is TRBJ1-2, the V gene TRBV5-4; D call uncertain. Trimming removed 0 bases from V and 1 base from J, with 4 bases in between. Germline CDR1 reads SGHNT; CDR2 reads YYREEE (reference sequence). CDR3 size: 13 residues. The CDR3 DNA sequence: TGTGCCAGCAGCTTGGCCCTTAACTATGGCTACACCTTC. This encodes CASSLALNYGYTF.

As to this clone: The same CDR3 arises from other DNA sequences in this sample as well. The gene calls are TRBV9 and TRBJ1-1; 7 bases are a match to TRBD1. Germline values: CDR1 SGDLS, CDR2 YYNGEE. Trimming at V came to 4 bases and at J to 0 bases, leaving 18 bases not matched to a gene. CDR3 length equals 19 residues. The CDR3 DNA reads TGTGCCAGCAGCTCGAGAGGGGTGACAGGGAGCGCAATGAACACTGAAGCTTTCTTT. It yields the protein CASSSRGVTGSAMNTEAFF.

A word on this clone: Other nucleotide sequences from this sample produce the same CDR3. This chain connects TRBV7-2 to TRBJ2-7, with unresolved D. This CDR3 has 12 residues. The V gene's germline CDR1 is SGHTA and CDR2 FQGNSA. V was trimmed by 5 bases and J by 7 bases, leaving 12 bases between them. The CDR3 nucleotides are TGTGCCAGCAGCCTGTACAGCTATGAGCAGTACTTC. Encoded protein: CASSLYSYEQYF.

V is TRBV7-9 and J is TRBJ2-1; 7 nucleotides agree with TRBD1. The CDR3 has 15 residues. J was trimmed by 6 bases and V by 0 bases; bases with no gene match: 5. Germline V lookup: CDR1 SEHNR, CDR2 FQNEAQ (reference sequence). The CDR3 nucleotides read TGTGCCAGCAGCTTAGCTCAGGGGGTCCCCAATGAGCAGTTCTTC. Its protein product is CASSLAQGVPNEQFF. Supplemented by reference TRBV7-9 and TRBJ2-1, the full variable domain reads DTGVSQNPRHKITKRGQNVTFRCDPISEHNRLYWYRQTLGQGPEFLTYFQNEAQLEKSRLLSDRFSAERPKGSFSTLEIQRTEQGDSAMYLCASSLAQGVPNEQFFGPGTRLTVL.

This clone came up once. DNA for the CDR3: TGTGCCATCAGCGAGACCCGGGACAGCAAAGAGACCCAGTACTTC. Encoded protein: CAISETRDSKETQYF. V and J are TRBV10-3 and TRBJ2-5, with 7 positions matching TRBD1. J gave up 3 bases and V 6 bases, and 10 bases lay outside the gene matches. Per the germline V gene, CDR1 is ENHRY and CDR2 is SYGVKD. The CDR3 consists of 15 residues.

This chain connects TRBV11-2 to TRBJ2-7; 15 nucleotides align to TRBD2. The germline V gene has CDR1 SGHAT and CDR2 FQNNGV. This CDR3 has 16 amino acids. Trimming at V came to 3 bases and at J to 11 bases, leaving 11 bases not matched to a gene. The CDR3 loop is CASSLGLAGGPSLEYF. For the CDR3, the DNA is TGTGCCAGCAGCTTGGGACTAGCGGGGGGTCCCTCCCTGGAGTACTTC. The entire variable domain, with the rest obtained from reference TRBV11-2 and TRBJ2-7, is as follows: EAGVAQSPRYKIIEKRQSVAFWCNPISGHATLYWYQQILGQGPKLLIQFQNNGVVDDSQLPKDRFSAERLKGVDSTLKIQPAKLEDSAVYLCASSLGLAGGPSLEYFGPGTRLTVT.

The chain recombines TRBV6-4 with TRBJ2-3; TRBD2 matches 14 bases. J gave up 4 bases and V 3 bases, and 3 bases lay outside the gene matches. The CDR3 spans 16 residues. Germline CDR1 reads MRHNA; CDR2 reads SNTAGT. The CDR3 spells CASSEKTSGGADTQYF. The DNA for the CDR3 is TGTGCCAGCAGTGAGAAGACTAGCGGGGGGGCAGATACGCAGTATTTT.

The V call is TRBV6-1, the J call TRBJ1-1; D is perhaps TRBD1 (6 bases). Per germline, CDR1 MNHNS and CDR2 SASEGT. This CDR3 has 13 residues. V dropped 5 bases and J dropped 1 base, with 8 bases sitting between them. CDR3 residues: CASSHRANTEAFF. CDR3 coding DNA: TGTGCCAGCAGTCACAGGGCGAACACTGAAGCTTTCTTT.

This chain joins TRBV30 and TRBJ1-5; D uncertain. This CDR3 is built from 12 residues. V lost 5 bases, J lost 2 bases, and 7 bases lay in between. CDR1 GTSNPN and CDR2 SVGIG come from the germline V gene (reference sequence). CDR3 DNA sequence: TGTGCCTGGGGGAGAGGCAATCAGCCCCAGCATTTT. Protein sequence: CAWGRGNQPQHF.

The genes are TRBV4-3 and TRBJ2-6; D might be TRBD2 (5 bases). V gave up 0 bases and J gave up 0 bases, with 18 bases separating them. The CDR3 runs 20 residues. Germline V lookup: CDR1 LGHNA, CDR2 YSLEER. As DNA, the CDR3 is TGCGCCAGCAGCCAAGAGGGGTTCGCTAGCCTTAGCTCTGGGGCCAACGTCCTGACTTTC. Translation gives CASSQEGFASLSSGANVLTF.

This clone was seen only once. The chain carries TRBV4-1 and TRBJ2-5, with a weak D call TRBD1 (6 bases). The CDR3 runs to 15 residues. Germline V lookup: CDR1 MGHRA, CDR2 YSYEKL. V lost 6 bases, J lost 2 bases, and 16 bases lay in between. The CDR3 sequence is CASSPTGPFQETQYF. The CDR3, as DNA: TGCGCCAGCAGTCCAACAGGGCCTTTTCAAGAGACCCAGTACTTC.

This clone is medium-sized (0.01 to 0.1%) within its sample. The J gene is TRBJ1-3, the V gene TRBV7-2; 7 nucleotides line up with TRBD1. In germline, CDR1 is SGHTA, CDR2 FQGNSA. The CDR3 has 16 residues. The junction had 11 bases not matched to a gene; V was cut back by 5 bases and J by 4 bases. The CDR3 DNA reads TGTGCCAGCAGCCGCCCGACAGGGCTGGAAGGAAACACCATATATTTT. It specifies CASSRPTGLEGNTIYF.

This clone was counted between two and nine times. This chain joins TRBV6-5 and TRBJ1-2; 8 bases match TRBD1. J was trimmed by 7 bases and V by 2 bases; bases with no gene match: 0. Germline CDR1 and CDR2: MNHEY and SVGAGI. CDR3 length: 12 residues. The DNA for the CDR3 is TGTGCCAGCAGTTACGACAGGGGTGGCTACACCTTC. Translation gives CASSYDRGGYTF.

The chain couples TRBV14 to TRBJ1-1, with 8 bases lining up with TRBD1. Germline assignment: CDR1 SGHDN and CDR2 FVKESK. Losses at the gene ends were 4 bases for V and 4 bases for J; bases not matched to a gene: 8. The CDR3 runs to 15 residues. This chain's CDR3 is CASSLLQGGSTEAFF. DNA of the CDR3: TGTGCCAGCAGCCTACTACAGGGGGGAAGCACTGAAGCTTTCTTT.

The J gene is TRBJ2-3, the V gene TRBV7-2; TRBD2 matches at 8 bases. After removal of 5 bases from V and 4 bases from J, the junction contained 8 bases not matched to a gene. The CDR3 length is 15 residues. The germline CDR1 and CDR2 sequences are SGHTA and FQGNSA. CDR3 in amino acids: CASSSSGATPDTQYF. CDR3 DNA sequence: TGTGCCAGCAGCAGTAGCGGGGCCACACCAGATACGCAGTATTTT.

This chain uses TRBV14 with TRBJ2-1; tentative D call: TRBD2 (7 bases). V dropped 0 bases and J dropped 4 bases, with 16 bases sitting between them. Germline lookup yields CDR1 SGHDN and CDR2 FVKESK. The CDR3 covers 17 residues. The CDR3 loop reads CASSQDPGGGPYNEQFF. The CDR3 DNA follows: TGTGCCAGCAGCCAAGACCCTGGGGGGGGGCCTTACAATGAGCAGTTCTTC.

The CDR3 DNA reads TGTGCCTGGGGTTTGAGGCGGGGGCACACTGAAGCTTTCTTT. Amino acid sequence: CAWGLRRGHTEAFF. The rearrangement links TRBV30 to TRBJ1-1, with a tentative D call TRBD1 (6 bases). Looked up from germline, CDR1 is GTSNPN and CDR2 is SVGIG (reference sequence). V lost 5 bases and J lost 3, with 16 bases in between. This CDR3 region has 14 residues.